The rows below give T cell receptor beta chains drawn from one sample of a study of breast tumors, draining lymph nodes, adjacent tissues. TCRdb reprocessed the multiplex PCR reads with MiXCR, giving one entry per CDR3 protein. The profile shows under 300,000 distinct CDR3 sequences, under 40% of them singletons. The sequencing sample was made of axillary lymph node tissue. Every receptor here comes from a female donor with breast cancer. Some clones in this sample may be carry-over from other donors' samples. CDR3s include the opening cysteine and the closing phenylalanine or tryptophan. A D gene is named only where the DNA matches it firmly. The size field is filled for only some rows; it gives once, few, many or a size class.

v_gene	abundance	j_gene	d_gene	CDR3nt	CDR3aa
TRBV6-6	many	TRBJ2-7	.	TGTGCCAGCAGTTACTCGGCAGGGAGTTCTTACGAGCAGTACTTC	CASSYSAGSSYEQYF
TRBV20-1	many	TRBJ2-1	TRBD1	TGCAGTGCTACGGGACAGGGGTTCTACAATGAGCAGTTCTTC	CSATGQGFYNEQFF
TRBV5-1	many	TRBJ2-1	TRBD2	TGCGCCAGCAGCTTGGCCGGGACTAGCCAGCAGTTCTTC	CASSLAGTSQQFF
TRBV7-9	many	TRBJ2-5	TRBD1	TGTGCCAGCAGCTTAGGATTGGCGGCAGGGGGCCAAGAGACCCAGTACTTC	CASSLGLAAGGQETQYF
TRBV4-1	many	TRBJ2-3	.	TGCGCCAGCAGCCAAGAGCCGGACACTCTCACAGATACGCAGTATTTT	CASSQEPDTLTDTQYF
TRBV12-5	.	TRBJ2-4	TRBD1	TGTGCTAGTGGTTCGGGACAGCAAAACATTCAGTACTTC	CASGSGQQNIQYF
TRBV4-1	.	TRBJ1-6	.	TGCGCCAGCAGCCAAAGGGCTGGCCACACCCTCCACTTT	CASSQRAGHTLHF
TRBV28	.	TRBJ2-1	TRBD2	TGTGCCAGCAGTGCGCCCAGCGGGAGTACTAGCGAGCAGTTCTTC	CASSAPSGSTSEQFF
TRBV28	few	TRBJ2-7	TRBD1	TGTGCCAGCAGTTTGTTCGGGACAGGGTATGGCGAGCAGTACTTC	CASSLFGTGYGEQYF
TRBV7-3	.	TRBJ2-3	.	TGTGCCAGCAGCTTAGCGGGGAGCTCCTACAATGAGCAGTATTTT	CASSLAGSSYNEQYF